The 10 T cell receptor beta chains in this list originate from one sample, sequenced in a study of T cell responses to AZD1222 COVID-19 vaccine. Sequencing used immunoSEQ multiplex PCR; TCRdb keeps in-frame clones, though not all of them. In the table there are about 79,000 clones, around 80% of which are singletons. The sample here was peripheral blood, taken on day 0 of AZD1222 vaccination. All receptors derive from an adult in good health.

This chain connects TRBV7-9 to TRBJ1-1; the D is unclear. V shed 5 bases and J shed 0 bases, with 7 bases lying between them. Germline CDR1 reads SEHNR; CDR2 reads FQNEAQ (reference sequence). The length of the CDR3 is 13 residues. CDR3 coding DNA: TGTGCCAGCAGCGGGTGGTTGAACACTGAAGCTTTCTTT. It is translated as CASSGWLNTEAFF.

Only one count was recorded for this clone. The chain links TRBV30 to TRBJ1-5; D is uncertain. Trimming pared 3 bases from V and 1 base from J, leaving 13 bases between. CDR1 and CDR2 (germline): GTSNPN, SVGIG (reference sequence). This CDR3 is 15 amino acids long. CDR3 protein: CAWSRPGRSNQPQHF. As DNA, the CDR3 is TGTGCCTGGAGCAGACCCGGACGGAGCAATCAGCCCCAGCATTTT.

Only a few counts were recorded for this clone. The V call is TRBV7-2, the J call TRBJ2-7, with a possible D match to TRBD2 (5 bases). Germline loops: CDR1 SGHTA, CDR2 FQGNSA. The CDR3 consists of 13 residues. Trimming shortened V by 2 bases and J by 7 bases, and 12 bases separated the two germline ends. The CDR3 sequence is CASSLRGGREQYF. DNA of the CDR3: TGTGCCAGCAGCTTACGGGGTGGCAGGGAGCAGTACTTC.

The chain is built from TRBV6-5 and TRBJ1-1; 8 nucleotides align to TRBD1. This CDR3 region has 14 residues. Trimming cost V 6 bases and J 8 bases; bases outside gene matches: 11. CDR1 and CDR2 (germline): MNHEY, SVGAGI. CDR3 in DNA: TGTGCCAGCAGCCCCCTCGCAGGGGGCGGGGAAGCTTTCTTT. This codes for CASSPLAGGGEAFF.

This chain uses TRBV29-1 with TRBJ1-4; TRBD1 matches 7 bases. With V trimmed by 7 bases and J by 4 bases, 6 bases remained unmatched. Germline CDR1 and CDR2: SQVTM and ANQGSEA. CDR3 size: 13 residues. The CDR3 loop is CSGQGLGNEKLFF. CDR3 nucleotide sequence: TGCAGCGGACAGGGCCTTGGTAATGAAAAACTGTTTTTT.

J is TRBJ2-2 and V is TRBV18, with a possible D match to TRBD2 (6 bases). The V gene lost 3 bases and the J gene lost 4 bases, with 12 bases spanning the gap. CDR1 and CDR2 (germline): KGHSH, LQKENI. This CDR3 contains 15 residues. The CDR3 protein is CASSPAGRTTGELFF. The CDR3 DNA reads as TGTGCCAGCTCACCCGCAGGGAGGACCACCGGGGAGCTGTTTTTT.

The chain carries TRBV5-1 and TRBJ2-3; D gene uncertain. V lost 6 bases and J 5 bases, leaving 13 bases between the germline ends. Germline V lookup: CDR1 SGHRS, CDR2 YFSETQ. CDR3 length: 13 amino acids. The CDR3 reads CASMSGSRDTQYF. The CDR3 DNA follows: TGCGCCAGCATGTCCGGTTCAAGAGATACGCAGTATTTT.

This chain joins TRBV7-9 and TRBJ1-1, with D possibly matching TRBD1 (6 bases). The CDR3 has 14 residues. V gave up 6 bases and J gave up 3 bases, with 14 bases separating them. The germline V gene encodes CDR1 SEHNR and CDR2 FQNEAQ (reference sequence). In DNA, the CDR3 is TGTGCCAGCAGAACCGGGACACCTTACACTGAAGCTTTCTTT. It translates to CASRTGTPYTEAFF.

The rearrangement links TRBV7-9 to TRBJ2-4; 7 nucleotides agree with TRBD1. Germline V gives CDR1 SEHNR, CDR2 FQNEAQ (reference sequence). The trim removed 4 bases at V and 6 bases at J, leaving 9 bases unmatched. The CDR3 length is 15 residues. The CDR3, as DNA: TGTGCCAGCAGCTCATCAGGCGACAGGGTAAACATTCAGTACTTC. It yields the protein CASSSSGDRVNIQYF.

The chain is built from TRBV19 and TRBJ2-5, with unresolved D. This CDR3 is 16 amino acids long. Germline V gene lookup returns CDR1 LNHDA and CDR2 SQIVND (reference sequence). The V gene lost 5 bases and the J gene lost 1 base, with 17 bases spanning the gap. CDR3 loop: CASSSGPTASQETQYF. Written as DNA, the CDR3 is TGTGCCAGTAGTTCTGGCCCCACAGCCTCCCAAGAGACCCAGTACTTC.